Following are 28 T cell receptor beta chains from one sample sequenced in a study of blood T cell repertoires in COVID-19. TCRdb keeps only in-frame clones here, not all; method: immunoSEQ multiplex PCR. The sample has 200,000 to 300,000 clones, approximately 86% seen once; the top ten hold around 9.5%. Sequenced material: peripheral blood. The receptors were sampled from a man aged 35 to 55 who had recovered from COVID-19.

The rearrangement uses TRBV12-3 or TRBV12-4 and TRBJ1-1, with no clear D. V lost 7 bases and J 3 bases, leaving 12 bases between the germline ends. CDR3 length: 13 residues. In DNA, the CDR3 is TGTGCCAGCATCCTACTCTCTTACACTGAAGCTTTCTTT. Protein: CASILLSYTEAFF.

The chain couples TRBV11-2 to TRBJ2-7, with 7 bases fitting TRBD1. This CDR3 region has 14 residues. Germline V gives CDR1 SGHAT, CDR2 FQNNGV. The junction had 3 bases not matched to a gene; V was cut back by 2 bases and J by 2 bases. The CDR3 spells CASSLSQGAYEQYF. The CDR3 DNA reads TGTGCCAGCAGCTTAAGCCAGGGGGCCTACGAGCAGTACTTC.

The rearrangement joins TRBV19 to TRBJ2-7; 9 bases align to TRBD2. In germline, CDR1 is LNHDA, CDR2 SQIVND (reference sequence). V lost 8 bases to trimming and J lost 9 bases; unmatched junction nucleotides: 11. The CDR3 runs to 13 residues. The DNA for the CDR3 is TGTGCCAGTCGCGACATAGCGGGAGTGAGGCAGTACTTC. Residues: CASRDIAGVRQYF.

CDR3 sequence (DNA): TGTGCCATCAGTGAGGGAGGCCGGCATGAAAAACTGTTTTTT. Its protein is CAISEGGRHEKLFF. The chain has TRBV10-3 and TRBJ1-4; D remains ambiguous. Trimming took off 2 bases at V and 6 bases at J, with 10 bases between the two ends. CDR3 length: 14 residues. CDR1 and CDR2 (germline): ENHRY, SYGVKD.

The V call is TRBV5-5, the J call TRBJ1-4; no clear D. Looked up from germline, CDR1 is SGHKS and CDR2 is YYEKEE (reference sequence). This CDR3 has 13 residues. V dropped 4 bases and J dropped 3 bases, with 7 bases sitting between them. The CDR3 sequence is CASSQGANEKLFF. The CDR3 DNA is TGTGCCAGCAGCCAAGGAGCTAATGAAAAACTGTTTTTT.

The chain is built from TRBV30 and TRBJ2-1; 11 bases are a match to TRBD2. This CDR3 is built from 15 residues. V dropped 2 bases and J dropped 5; count of bases not matched to a gene: 5. Germline V gene lookup returns CDR1 GTSNPN and CDR2 SVGIG (reference sequence). DNA for the CDR3: TGTGCCTGGAGTCTCGGACTAGCGGGCGACAATGAGCAGTTCTTC. Its protein is CAWSLGLAGDNEQFF.

The V gene is TRBV5-1, the J gene TRBJ2-3; D not certain. V was shortened by 0 bases and J by 1 base, with 9 bases between the two germline ends. The CDR3 sequence is 15 residues long. Per germline, CDR1 SGHRS and CDR2 YFSETQ. CDR3 DNA: TGCGCCAGCAGCTTGGATAGCTTACGCACAGATACGCAGTATTTT. The encoded protein is CASSLDSLRTDTQYF.

In this sample, this clone turned up a few times. The chain employs TRBV6-5 and TRBJ1-1; TRBD1 might be the D (5 bases). Germline CDR1 is MNHEY and CDR2 is SVGAGI. Trimming took 2 bases from V and 1 from J, leaving 8 bases between them. This CDR3 has 14 residues. The DNA of the CDR3 is TGTGCCAGCAGTTACGCAGGGCCGAACACTGAAGCTTTCTTT. This gives the protein CASSYAGPNTEAFF.

The gene calls are TRBV4-2 and TRBJ2-3; no definite D call. Germline CDR1 and CDR2: LGHNA and YNFKEQ. There are 12 residues in the CDR3. V was shortened by 10 bases and J by 4 bases, with 12 bases between the two germline ends. CDR3 nucleotide sequence: TGTGCCACCTCCTCCTCTTCAGATACGCAGTATTTT. Translated, it gives CATSSSSDTQYF.

This clone appeared a few times. The CDR3 coding sequence is TGTGCCAGCAGCCGCGGACAGGGCCAGTTGAACACTGAAGCTTTCTTT. Translating it yields CASSRGQGQLNTEAFF. This chain links TRBV11-1 with TRBJ1-1, with 8 bases lining up with TRBD1. CDR1 is SGHAT and CDR2 is FQDESV in the germline V gene (reference sequence). This CDR3 spans 16 amino acids. V gave up 5 bases and J gave up 0 bases; unmatched junction bases: 8. Complete variable domain (other parts from reference TRBV11-1 and TRBJ1-1): EAEVAQSPRYKITEKSQAVAFWCDPISGHATLYWYRQILGQGPELLVQFQDESVVDDSQLPKDRFSAERLKGVDSTLKIQPAELGDSAMYLCASSRGQGQLNTEAFFGQGTRLTVV.

The rearrangement links TRBV3-1 (or the pseudogene TRBV3-2) to TRBJ1-1; the D is unclear. This CDR3 has 14 amino acids. V was clipped by 0 bases and J by 4 bases, with 9 bases between them. Germline CDR1 is LGHDT and CDR2 is YNNKEL (reference sequence). The CDR3 coding sequence is TGTGCCAGCAGCCAAGATCCCCAGTCCACTGAAGCTTTCTTT. Protein product: CASSQDPQSTEAFF.

The chain has TRBV5-5 and TRBJ1-1; TRBD1 aligns across 9 bases. The germline V gene has CDR1 SGHKS and CDR2 YYEKEE (reference sequence). J lost 9 bases, V lost 4 bases, and 4 bases had no gene match. The CDR3 loop spans 12 amino acids. Here the CDR3 reads CASSRGQGKAFF. DNA for the CDR3: TGTGCCAGCAGCCGTGGACAGGGGAAAGCTTTCTTT.

This clone was detected only once. The chain recombines TRBV11-3 with TRBJ2-3; D gene uncertain. V lost 1 base and J 3 bases, leaving 5 bases between the germline ends. Germline lookup yields CDR1 SGHNT and CDR2 YENEEA. CDR3 length: 13 residues. CDR3 in DNA: TGTGCCAGCAGCTTAGGCACAACAGATACGCAGTATTTT. Its protein is CASSLGTTDTQYF.

The chain has TRBV6-5 and TRBJ2-7; D perhaps matches TRBD1 (6 bases). From germline, CDR1 is MNHEY and CDR2 SVGAGI. Trimming pared 6 bases from V and 0 bases from J, leaving 12 bases between. CDR3 size: 14 residues. CDR3 bases: TGTGCCAGCAGACCGACAGGCAGCTCCTACGAGCAGTACTTC. This codes for CASRPTGSSYEQYF.

The chain links TRBV18 to TRBJ2-7; weak D call: TRBD2 (6 bases). This CDR3 is 13 amino acids long. Trimming removed 9 bases from V and 5 bases from J, with 17 bases in between. The germline CDR1 and CDR2 sequences are KGHSH and LQKENI. The CDR3 spells CASKRAGQNEQYF. For the CDR3, the DNA is TGTGCCAGTAAGCGGGCGGGGCAGAACGAGCAGTACTTC.

The gene calls are TRBV5-1 and TRBJ2-2; 13 bases are shared with TRBD2. Germline CDR1 and CDR2: SGHRS and YFSETQ. This CDR3 is built from 16 residues. Losses at the gene ends were 3 bases for V and 6 bases for J; bases not matched to a gene: 5. The CDR3 loop is CASSSLGLAGAGELFF. DNA for the CDR3: TGCGCCAGCAGCTCTTTAGGACTAGCGGGAGCCGGGGAGCTGTTTTTT.

The V and J genes are TRBV5-4 and TRBJ2-1, with TRBD2 as a possible D gene (7 bases). The CDR3 runs 16 residues. The germline V gene has CDR1 SGHNT and CDR2 YYREEE (reference sequence). Trimming removed 3 bases at V and 2 bases at J, with 15 bases between. CDR3 in DNA: TGTGCCAGCAGCTCCACCGGGGGGCCTCCCTACAATGAGCAGTTCTTC. It specifies CASSSTGGPPYNEQFF.

V usage is TRBV5-1 and J usage is TRBJ2-7; D might be TRBD2 (6 bases). Germline V gives CDR1 SGHRS, CDR2 YFSETQ. The CDR3 sequence is 15 residues long. V lost 4 bases, J lost 6 bases, and 20 bases lay in between. The CDR3 spells CASSTETSLGVEQYF. The CDR3, as DNA: TGCGCCAGCAGCACAGAGACTAGTCTTGGGGTCGAGCAGTACTTC. Filled out from reference TRBV5-1 and TRBJ2-7, the complete variable domain reads KAGVTQTPRYLIKTRGQQVTLSCSPISGHRSVSWYQQTPGQGLQFLFEYFSETQRNKGNFPGRFSGRQFSNSRSEMNVSTLELGDSALYLCASSTETSLGVEQYFGPGTRLTVT.

The chain links TRBV6-5 to TRBJ1-2, with no clear D. V lost 4 bases and J lost 5, with 14 bases in between. This CDR3 comprises 14 residues. CDR1 and CDR2 (germline): MNHEY, SVGAGI. CDR3 sequence: CASSWVGTGYGYTF. CDR3 DNA sequence: TGTGCCAGCAGTTGGGTCGGAACGGGGTATGGCTACACCTTC.

The gene calls are TRBV29-1 and TRBJ2-7, with 7 bases aligning to TRBD2. With 4 bases clipped from V and 0 bases from J, the junction kept 9 bases outside the gene matches. This CDR3 comprises 15 residues. CDR1 and CDR2 (germline): SQVTM, ANQGSEA. CDR3 nucleotide sequence: TGCAGCGTTGGCGGGGGTCGGGGAGTCTCCTACGAGCAGTACTTC. This sequence encodes CSVGGGRGVSYEQYF.

The rearrangement links TRBV6-2 or TRBV6-3 to TRBJ2-7, with TRBD2 matching over 7 bases. The V gene end was trimmed by 6 bases and the J gene end by 1 base; junction bases not matched to a gene: 18. Per germline, CDR1 MNHEY and CDR2 SVGEGT. This CDR3 has 18 amino acids. Here the CDR3 reads CASSSPPLSGAQSYEQYF. CDR3 coding DNA: TGTGCCAGCAGCTCACCCCCCCTCAGCGGGGCACAATCCTACGAGCAGTACTTC.

The chain uses TRBV7-8 and TRBJ2-1; possibly TRBD1 for D (5 bases). Per germline, CDR1 SGHVS and CDR2 FQNEAQ. The CDR3 extends over 13 amino acids. V gave up 3 bases and J gave up 8 bases, with 11 bases separating them. This chain's CDR3 is CASSFGQGYEQFF. In nucleotides, the CDR3 is TGTGCCAGCAGCTTTGGGCAGGGCTATGAGCAGTTCTTC.

J is TRBJ2-7 and V is TRBV2, with D possibly matching TRBD2 (6 bases). Germline loops: CDR1 SNHLY, CDR2 FYNNEI. The CDR3 totals 14 residues. V dropped 8 bases and J dropped 0 bases, with 14 bases sitting between them. Here the CDR3 reads CASGRDGSSYEQYF. Here the CDR3 DNA reads TGTGCCAGCGGCCGGGACGGGAGCTCCTACGAGCAGTACTTC.

The rearrangement uses TRBV5-6 and TRBJ1-5; D is uncertain. Germline loops: CDR1 SGHDT, CDR2 YYEEEE. CDR3 length: 15 residues. V was pared by 1 base and J by 0 bases, with 8 bases between. CDR3 coding DNA: TGTGCCAGCAGCTTGTACGGGTATAGCAATCAGCCCCAGCATTTT. The encoded protein is CASSLYGYSNQPQHF.

The rearrangement links TRBV15 to TRBJ1-2; D is ambiguous. The CDR3 sequence is 15 residues long. With 1 base removed from V and 2 bases from J, the gap between germline ends came to 11 bases. Germline V gene sequence: CDR1 LNHNV, CDR2 YYDKDF (reference sequence). CDR3 nucleotide sequence: TGTGCCACCAGCAGAGTCTCGACATCAAACTATGGCTACACCTTC. This translates into CATSRVSTSNYGYTF. The variable domain in full, with the rest retrieved from reference TRBV15 and TRBJ1-2, is DAMVIQNPRYQVTQFGKPVTLSCSQTLNHNVMYWYQQKSSQAPKLLFHYYDKDFNNEADTPDNFQSRRPNTSFCFLDIRSPGLGDTAMYLCATSRVSTSNYGYTFGSGTRLTVV.

The chain combines TRBV19 with TRBJ2-5; 7 nucleotides match TRBD1. The V segment lost 6 bases and the J segment 5 bases; nucleotides outside the gene matches: 6. Germline V lookup: CDR1 LNHDA, CDR2 SQIVND (reference sequence). The CDR3 covers 13 residues. For the CDR3, the DNA is TGTGCCAGTAGCCAGACCAGGGGGGAGACCCAGTACTTC. Translating gives CASSQTRGETQYF.

The genes are TRBV18 and TRBJ1-2; tentative D call: TRBD1 (5 bases). V was pared by 3 bases and J by 4 bases, with 6 bases between. The germline V gene has CDR1 KGHSH and CDR2 LQKENI. The CDR3 length is 12 residues. CDR3 sequence (DNA): TGTGCCAGCTCACCCGACAGCTATGGCTACACCTTC. This encodes CASSPDSYGYTF.

The chain couples TRBV7-2 to TRBJ1-1; maybe TRBD1 (6 bases). The germline V gene has CDR1 SGHTA and CDR2 FQGNSA. Trimming removed 1 base from V and 7 bases from J, with 13 bases in between. This CDR3 contains 14 residues. Here the CDR3 reads CASSLVLGAGEAFF. As DNA, the CDR3 is TGTGCCAGCAGCTTAGTTCTGGGGGCGGGTGAAGCTTTCTTT.